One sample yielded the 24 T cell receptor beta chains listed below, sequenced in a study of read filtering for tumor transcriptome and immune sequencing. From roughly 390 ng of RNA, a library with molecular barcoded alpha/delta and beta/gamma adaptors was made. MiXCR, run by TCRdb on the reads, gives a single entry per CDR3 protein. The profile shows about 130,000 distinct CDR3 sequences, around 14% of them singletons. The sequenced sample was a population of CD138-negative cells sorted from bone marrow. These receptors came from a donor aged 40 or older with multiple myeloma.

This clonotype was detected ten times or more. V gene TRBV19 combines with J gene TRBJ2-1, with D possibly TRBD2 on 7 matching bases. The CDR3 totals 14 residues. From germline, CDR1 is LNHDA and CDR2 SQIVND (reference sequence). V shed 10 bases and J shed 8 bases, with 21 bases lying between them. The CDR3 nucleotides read TGTGCCACCTCCGGAGGGGGAGGGCCCCATGAGCAGTTCTTC. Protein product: CATSGGGGPHEQFF.

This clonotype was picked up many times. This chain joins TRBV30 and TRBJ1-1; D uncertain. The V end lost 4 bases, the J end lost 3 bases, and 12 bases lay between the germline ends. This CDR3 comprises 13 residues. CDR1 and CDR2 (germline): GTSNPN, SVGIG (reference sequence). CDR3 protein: CAWNGWSDTEAFF. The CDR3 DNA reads TGTGCCTGGAATGGCTGGAGTGACACTGAAGCTTTCTTT.

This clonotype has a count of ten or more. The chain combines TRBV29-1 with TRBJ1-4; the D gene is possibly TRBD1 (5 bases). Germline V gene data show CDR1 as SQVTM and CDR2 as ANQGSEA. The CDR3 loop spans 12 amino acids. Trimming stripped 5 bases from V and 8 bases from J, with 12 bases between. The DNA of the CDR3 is TGCAGCGTTAACGGGGGGGACGAAAAACTGTTTTTT. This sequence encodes CSVNGGDEKLFF.

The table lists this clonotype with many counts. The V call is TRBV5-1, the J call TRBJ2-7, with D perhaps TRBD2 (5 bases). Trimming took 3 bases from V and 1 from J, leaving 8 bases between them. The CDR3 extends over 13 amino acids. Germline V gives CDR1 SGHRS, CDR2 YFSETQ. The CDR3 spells CASSWTESYEQYF. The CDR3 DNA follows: TGCGCCAGCAGCTGGACTGAGTCCTACGAGCAGTACTTC.

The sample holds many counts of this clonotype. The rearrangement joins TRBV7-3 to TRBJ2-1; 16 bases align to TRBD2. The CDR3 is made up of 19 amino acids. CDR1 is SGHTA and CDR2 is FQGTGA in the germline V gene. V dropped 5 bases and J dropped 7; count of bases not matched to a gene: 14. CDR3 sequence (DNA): TGTGCCAGCAGCACCCCGGGACTAGCGGGAGGGCCCTCAAGGAATGAGCAGTTCTTC. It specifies CASSTPGLAGGPSRNEQFF.

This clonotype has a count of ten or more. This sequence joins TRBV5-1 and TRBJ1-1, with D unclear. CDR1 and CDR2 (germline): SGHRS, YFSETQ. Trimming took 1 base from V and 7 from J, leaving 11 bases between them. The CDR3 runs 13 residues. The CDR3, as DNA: TGCGCCAGCAGCTTGACGGGAGGGAGTGAAGCTTTCTTT. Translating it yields CASSLTGGSEAFF.

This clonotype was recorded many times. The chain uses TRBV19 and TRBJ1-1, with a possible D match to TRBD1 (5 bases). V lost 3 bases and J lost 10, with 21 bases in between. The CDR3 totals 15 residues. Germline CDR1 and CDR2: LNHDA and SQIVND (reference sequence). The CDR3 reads CASSMGVLGQTRAFF. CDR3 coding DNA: TGTGCCAGTAGTATGGGGGTTCTCGGACAAACCCGAGCTTTCTTT.

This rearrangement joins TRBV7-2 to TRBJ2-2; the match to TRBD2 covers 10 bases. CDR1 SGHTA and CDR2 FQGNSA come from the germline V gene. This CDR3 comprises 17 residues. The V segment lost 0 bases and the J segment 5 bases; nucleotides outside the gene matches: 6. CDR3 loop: CASSLARASGRTGELFF. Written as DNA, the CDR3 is TGTGCCAGCAGCTTAGCGCGGGCTAGCGGGAGAACCGGGGAGCTGTTTTTT.

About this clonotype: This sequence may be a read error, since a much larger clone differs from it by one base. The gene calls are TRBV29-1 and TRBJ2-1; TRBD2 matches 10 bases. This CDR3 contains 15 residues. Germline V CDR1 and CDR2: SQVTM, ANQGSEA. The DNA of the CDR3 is TGCAGCGCTGAAGATCAGCTAGCGGGAGATAATGAGCAGTTCTTC. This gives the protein CSAEDQLAGDNEQFF.

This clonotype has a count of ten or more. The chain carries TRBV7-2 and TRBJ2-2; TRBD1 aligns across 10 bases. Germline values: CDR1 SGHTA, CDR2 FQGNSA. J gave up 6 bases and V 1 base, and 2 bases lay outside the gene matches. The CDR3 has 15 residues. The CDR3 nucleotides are TGTGCCAGCAGCTTAGGACAGGGGGCGTCCGGGGAGCTGTTTTTT. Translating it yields CASSLGQGASGELFF.

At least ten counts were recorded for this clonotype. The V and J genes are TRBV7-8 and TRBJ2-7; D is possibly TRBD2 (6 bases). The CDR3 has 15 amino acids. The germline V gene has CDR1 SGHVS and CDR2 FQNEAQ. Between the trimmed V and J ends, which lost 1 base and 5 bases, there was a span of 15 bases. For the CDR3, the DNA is TGTGCCAGCAGCTTAGGGGGGGAGCTGGTTGACGAGCAGTACTTC. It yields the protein CASSLGGELVDEQYF.

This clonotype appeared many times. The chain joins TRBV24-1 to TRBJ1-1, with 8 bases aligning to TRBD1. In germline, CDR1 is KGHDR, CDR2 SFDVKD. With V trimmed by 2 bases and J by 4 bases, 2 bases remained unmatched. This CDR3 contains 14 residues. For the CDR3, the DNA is TGTGCCACCAGTGATTCAGACAGGGGCACTGAAGCTTTCTTT. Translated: CATSDSDRGTEAFF.

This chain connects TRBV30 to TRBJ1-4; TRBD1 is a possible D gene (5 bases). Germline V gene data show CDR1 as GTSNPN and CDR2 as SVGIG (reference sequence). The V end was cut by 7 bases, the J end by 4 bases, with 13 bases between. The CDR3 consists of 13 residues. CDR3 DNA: TGTGCCTCTCCGGGGCGCGGTAATGAAAAACTGTTTTTT. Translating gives CASPGRGNEKLFF.

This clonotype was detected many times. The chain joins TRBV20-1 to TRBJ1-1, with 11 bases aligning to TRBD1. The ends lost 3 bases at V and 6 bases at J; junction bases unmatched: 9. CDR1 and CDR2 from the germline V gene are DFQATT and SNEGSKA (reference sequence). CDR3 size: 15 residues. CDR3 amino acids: CSARNGDRGTAEAFF. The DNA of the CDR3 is TGCAGTGCTAGGAACGGGGACAGGGGGACCGCTGAAGCTTTCTTT.

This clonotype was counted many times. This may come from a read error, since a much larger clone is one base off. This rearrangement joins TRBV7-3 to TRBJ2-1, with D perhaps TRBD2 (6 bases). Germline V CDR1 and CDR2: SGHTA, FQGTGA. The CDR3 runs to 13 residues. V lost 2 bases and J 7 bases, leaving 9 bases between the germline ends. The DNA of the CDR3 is TGTGCCAGCAGCTTACCAGGGAGGAATGAGCAGTTCTTC. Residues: CASSLPGRNEQFF.

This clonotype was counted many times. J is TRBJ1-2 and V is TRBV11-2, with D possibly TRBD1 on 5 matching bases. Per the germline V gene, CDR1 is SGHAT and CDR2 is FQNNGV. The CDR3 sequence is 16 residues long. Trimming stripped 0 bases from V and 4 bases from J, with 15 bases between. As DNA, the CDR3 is TGTGCCAGCAGCTTAGACGCAGGGCCCCCTTCCTATGGCTACACCTTC. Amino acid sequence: CASSLDAGPPSYGYTF.

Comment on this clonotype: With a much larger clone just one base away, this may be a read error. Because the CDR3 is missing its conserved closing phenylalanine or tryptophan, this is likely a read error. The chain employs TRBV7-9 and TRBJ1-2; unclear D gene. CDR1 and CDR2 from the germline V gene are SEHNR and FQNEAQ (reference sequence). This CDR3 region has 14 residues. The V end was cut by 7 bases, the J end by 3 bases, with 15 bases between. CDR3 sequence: CASISPGGDYGYTS. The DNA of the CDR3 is TGTGCCAGCATCAGCCCAGGCGGGGACTATGGCTACACCTCC.

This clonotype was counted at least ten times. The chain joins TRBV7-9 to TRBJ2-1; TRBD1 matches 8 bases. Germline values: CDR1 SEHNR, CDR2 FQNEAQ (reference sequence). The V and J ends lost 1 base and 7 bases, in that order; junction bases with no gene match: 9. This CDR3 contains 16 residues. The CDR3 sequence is CASSLVLGYRGNEQFF. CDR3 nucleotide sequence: TGTGCCAGCAGCTTAGTGTTGGGTTACAGGGGGAATGAGCAGTTCTTC.

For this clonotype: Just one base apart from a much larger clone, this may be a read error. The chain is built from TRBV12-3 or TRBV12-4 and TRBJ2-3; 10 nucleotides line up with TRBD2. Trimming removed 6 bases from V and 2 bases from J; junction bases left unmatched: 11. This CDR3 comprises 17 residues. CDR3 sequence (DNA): TGTGCCAGCAGATTCCCTCTAACTAGCGGGAACACAGATACGCAGTATTTT. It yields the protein CASRFPLTSGNTDTQYF.

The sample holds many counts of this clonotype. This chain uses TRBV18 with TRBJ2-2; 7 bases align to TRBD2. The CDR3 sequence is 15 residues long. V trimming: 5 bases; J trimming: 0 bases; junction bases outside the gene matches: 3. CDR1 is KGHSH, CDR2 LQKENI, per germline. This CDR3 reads CASSLSGTNTGELFF. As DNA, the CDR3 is TGTGCCAGCTCATTGAGCGGGACGAACACCGGGGAGCTGTTTTTT.

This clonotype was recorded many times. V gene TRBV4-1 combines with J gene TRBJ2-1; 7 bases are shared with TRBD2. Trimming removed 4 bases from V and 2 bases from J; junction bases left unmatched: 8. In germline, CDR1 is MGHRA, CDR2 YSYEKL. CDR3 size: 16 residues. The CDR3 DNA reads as TGCGCCAGCAGCCGGGTAGGGCGGGAGACCTACAATGAGCAGTTCTTC. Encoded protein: CASSRVGRETYNEQFF.

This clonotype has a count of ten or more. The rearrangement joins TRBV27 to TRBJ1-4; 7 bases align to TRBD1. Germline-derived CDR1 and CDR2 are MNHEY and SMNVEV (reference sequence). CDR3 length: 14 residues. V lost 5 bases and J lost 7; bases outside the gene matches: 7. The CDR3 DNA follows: TGTGCCAGCAGTATCGACAGGGTGGGTGAAAAACTGTTTTTT. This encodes CASSIDRVGEKLFF.

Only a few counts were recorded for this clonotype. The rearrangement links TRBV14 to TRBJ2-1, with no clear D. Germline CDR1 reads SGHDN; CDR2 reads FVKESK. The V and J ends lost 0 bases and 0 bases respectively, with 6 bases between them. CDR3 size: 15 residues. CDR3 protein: CASSQDHFSYNEQFF. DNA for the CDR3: TGTGCCAGCAGCCAAGACCACTTCTCCTACAATGAGCAGTTCTTC.

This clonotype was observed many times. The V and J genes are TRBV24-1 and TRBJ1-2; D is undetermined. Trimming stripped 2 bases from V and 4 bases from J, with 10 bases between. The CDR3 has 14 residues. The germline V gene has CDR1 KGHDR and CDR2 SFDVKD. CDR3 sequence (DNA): TGTGCCACCAGTGATTCAGTGAACCGCTATGGCTACACCTTC. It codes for CATSDSVNRYGYTF.